This is a list of T cell receptor beta chains from one sample in a study of T cells in Graves' hyperthyroidism and ophthalmopathy. One entry per CDR3 protein, called by TCRdb with MiXCR from the multiplex PCR reads. There are over 450,000 distinct CDR3 sequences in the sample; under 20% occur only once, and under 20% lies in the top ten. The specimen sequenced was blood. The source of these receptors is a woman under 30 with Graves' ophthalmopathy. CDR3s include the opening cysteine and the closing phenylalanine or tryptophan. The order of the fields is J gene, clone size, D gene, V gene, CDR3 protein, CDR3 DNA. A D gene is named only where the DNA matches it firmly. The size entry is marked missing in some rows and otherwise reads once, few, many or a size class.

j_call: TRBJ2-1; clone_size: NA; d_call: NA; v_call: TRBV27; cdr3_aa: CASSFGGISYNEQFF; cdr3_nt: TGTGCCAGCAGTTTCGGGGGTATCTCCTACAATGAGCAGTTCTTC
j_call: TRBJ2-3; clone_size: NA; d_call: TRBD1; v_call: TRBV4-1; cdr3_aa: CASRKGTGGADTQYF; cdr3_nt: TGCGCCAGCAGAAAAGGGACAGGGGGCGCGGATACGCAGTATTTT
j_call: TRBJ2-7; clone_size: many; d_call: TRBD1; v_call: TRBV30; cdr3_aa: CAWDRGYEQYF; cdr3_nt: TGTGCCTGGGACAGGGGCTACGAGCAGTACTTC
j_call: TRBJ1-1; clone_size: NA; d_call: NA; v_call: TRBV29-1; cdr3_aa: CSGENTEAFF; cdr3_nt: TGCAGCGGGGAGAACACTGAAGCTTTCTTT
j_call: TRBJ2-7; clone_size: NA; d_call: TRBD1; v_call: TRBV7-9; cdr3_aa: CASSRPGTGVIEQYF; cdr3_nt: TGTGCCAGCAGCCGCCCCGGGACAGGGGTCATCGAGCAGTACTTC
j_call: TRBJ2-1; clone_size: many; d_call: TRBD2; v_call: TRBV20-1; cdr3_aa: CSAWTSGVYNEQFF; cdr3_nt: TGCAGTGCTTGGACTAGCGGGGTATACAATGAGCAGTTCTTC
j_call: TRBJ1-5; clone_size: many; d_call: NA; v_call: TRBV20-1; cdr3_aa: CSAYGGRNQPQHF; cdr3_nt: TGCAGTGCTTATGGGGGCCGCAATCAGCCCCAGCATTTT
j_call: TRBJ2-7; clone_size: few; d_call: NA; v_call: TRBV6-2/TRBV6-3; cdr3_aa: CASMVQYSYEQYF; cdr3_nt: TGTGCCAGCATGGTGCAGTACTCCTACGAGCAGTACTTC
j_call: TRBJ2-7; clone_size: NA; d_call: NA; v_call: TRBV29-1; cdr3_aa: CSVVQGGYEQYF; cdr3_nt: TGCAGCGTTGTCCAGGGTGGGTACGAGCAGTACTTC
j_call: TRBJ2-7; clone_size: NA; d_call: NA; v_call: TRBV6-7; cdr3_aa: CASSYPPTSYEQYF; cdr3_nt: TGTGCCAGCAGTTACCCACCCACCAGCTACGAGCAGTACTTC
j_call: TRBJ1-2; clone_size: few; d_call: NA; v_call: TRBV12-3/TRBV12-4; cdr3_aa: CASSLTRSYGYTF; cdr3_nt: TGTGCCAGCAGTTTAACAAGGAGCTATGGCTACACCTTC
j_call: TRBJ2-3; clone_size: NA; d_call: TRBD2; v_call: TRBV12-3/TRBV12-4; cdr3_aa: CASSLVLAGPLVDTQYF; cdr3_nt: TGTGCCAGCAGTTTAGTCTTAGCGGGACCATTGGTAGATACGCAGTATTTT
j_call: TRBJ2-7; clone_size: many; d_call: TRBD1; v_call: TRBV30; cdr3_aa: CAWGGTGWNEQYF; cdr3_nt: TGTGCCTGGGGGGGGACAGGGTGGAACGAGCAGTACTTC
j_call: TRBJ2-3; clone_size: NA; d_call: TRBD2; v_call: TRBV9; cdr3_aa: CASSLHTPGLAGRGYTQYF; cdr3_nt: TGTGCCAGCAGCCTCCACACCCCCGGACTAGCGGGGAGAGGGTATACGCAGTATTTT
j_call: TRBJ2-3; clone_size: NA; d_call: TRBD2; v_call: TRBV2; cdr3_aa: CASSDSTSGDTDTQYF; cdr3_nt: TGTGCCAGCAGTGACTCGACTAGCGGGGACACAGATACGCAGTATTTT
j_call: TRBJ2-1; clone_size: many; d_call: NA; v_call: TRBV28; cdr3_aa: CASSPFRGYNEQFF; cdr3_nt: TGTGCCAGCAGTCCCTTTCGGGGTTACAATGAGCAGTTCTTC
j_call: TRBJ2-3; clone_size: NA; d_call: NA; v_call: TRBV10-3; cdr3_aa: CAISEGGNTQYF; cdr3_nt: TGTGCCATCAGTGAGGGTGGGAATACGCAGTATTTT